This T cell receptor (beta chain) was recorded in a study of Ad26.COV2.S vaccination and SARS-CoV-2 variants (dated by TCRdb to 2020 to 2022). Background for the entire study: Donors in the vaccine arm were drawn from COV1001, a phase I-IIa trial of Ad26.COV2.S in healthy adults that was multicentre, randomized, double-blind and placebo-controlled. Investigators did not know the trial group allocation while performing experiments and assessing outcomes. A total of approximately 30 samples were included in the TCR-sequenced set, comprising around 19 Ad26.COV2.S vaccine recipients, 5 placebo recipients and 8 SARS-CoV-2 convalescent individuals. TCRbeta repertoire sequencing was used to assess the specificity and breadth of SARS-CoV-2-reactive T cell receptors after Ad26.COV2.S vaccination. Trial participants were randomized into five groups of five: low-dose or high-dose Ad26.COV2.S given once or twice, or placebo on both occasions. Ad26.COV2.S was administered intramuscularly at 5 x 10^10 or 1 x 10^11 viral particles, either as a single shot or as two shots given 56 days apart. Findings and caveats that apply to the study as a whole: Ad26.COV2.S recipients had higher spike-specific TCR breadth than placebo recipients (P = 0.0014). Vaccine and placebo recipients had similar non-spike TCR breadth, a finding consistent with the vaccine containing only spike. Substantial breadth of spike-specific CD8+ and CD4+ T cell responses was reported after vaccination. It was noted by the authors that total T cell responses may have been underestimated by the TCR breadth and depth analyses. The study lacked the statistical power to compare responses across vaccine doses or regimens.

The treatment or condition tag for this specimen amounts to: over 15 received Ad26.COV2.S at low or high dose, single or two shots; about 5 received placebo; per-sample allocation not given. Repertoires of vaccine and placebo recipients were sequenced from samples taken on day 63 after the first injection. In Cohort 1b, 25 to 30 adults aged 18-55 years were enrolled at a single site in Boston, USA, between 29 July and 7 August 2020. Ad26.COV2.S was a replication-incompetent adenovirus type 26 vector expressing a prefusion-stabilized SARS-CoV-2 spike protein from the original Wuhan strain. Reading from cysteine to phenylalanine, the CDR3 counts 13 amino acids. The kept DNA is CDR3 alone, 39 bases in frame from the first base. From a lookup of the germline V gene, CDR1 and CDR2 are MNHEY and SVGAGI. The immunoSEQ Assay was the method used to sequence TCRbeta CDR3 regions. After extraction, genomic DNA underwent amplification by bias-controlled multiplex PCR, followed by high-throughput sequencing. The original methods were these. Collapsing and filtering of sequences were performed to quantify the absolute abundance of each unique TCRbeta CDR3 region. T cell fraction was estimated by normalizing TCRbeta template counts to usable DNA, which was measured by amplifying reference genes present in all nucleated cells. Repertoire TCRs were annotated as SARS-CoV-2-specific when V gene, CDR3 amino acid sequence and J gene were exactly matched to a known reactive TCR set. The reference SARS-CoV-2 TCR set came from MIRA and was filtered for enrichment in COVID-19-positive ImmuneCODE repertoires, removing public or cross-reactive TCRs. Drawing on the MIRA antigens, annotated TCRs were analysed further at the level of specific ORF or position within ORF. Breadth was defined as the number of annotated unique rearrangements divided by the total number of unique productive rearrangements, and depth was defined as the summed frequency of the annotated unique rearrangements. Two-sided Wilcoxon rank-sum tests were used to compare TCR breadth between groups. Imported from immuneACCESS, the table was reduced by TCRdb to in-frame sequences with V and J called. These copies leave out some clones; in studies compared against another copy, an unresolved V gene accounts for under half, and the cause of the remainder is not known. The V and J calls and the clone size are those of that table, but D and trimming were determined from the DNA. The table for this sample lists some 400,000 clones; about 88% of them were counted only once. The biggest ten clones account for over 1.5% of the sample.

Note on this clone: The specificity of this receptor is unknown. At one end the junction does not follow the germline gene, possibly because of a read error.

This chain joins TRBV6-5 to TRBJ1-4; the D gene is perhaps TRBD1, on 5 matching bases. This TCR was sampled from a person between 18 and 59 years old who received the Ad26.COV2.S COVID-19 vaccine or a placebo. The sequenced sample was peripheral blood, obtained in a trial of Ad26.COV2.S vaccine versus placebo. The CDR3 protein is CASRQARNGKLFF. The DNA sequence reads TGTGCCAGCAGACAGGCGCGGAATGGAAAACTGTTTTTT.